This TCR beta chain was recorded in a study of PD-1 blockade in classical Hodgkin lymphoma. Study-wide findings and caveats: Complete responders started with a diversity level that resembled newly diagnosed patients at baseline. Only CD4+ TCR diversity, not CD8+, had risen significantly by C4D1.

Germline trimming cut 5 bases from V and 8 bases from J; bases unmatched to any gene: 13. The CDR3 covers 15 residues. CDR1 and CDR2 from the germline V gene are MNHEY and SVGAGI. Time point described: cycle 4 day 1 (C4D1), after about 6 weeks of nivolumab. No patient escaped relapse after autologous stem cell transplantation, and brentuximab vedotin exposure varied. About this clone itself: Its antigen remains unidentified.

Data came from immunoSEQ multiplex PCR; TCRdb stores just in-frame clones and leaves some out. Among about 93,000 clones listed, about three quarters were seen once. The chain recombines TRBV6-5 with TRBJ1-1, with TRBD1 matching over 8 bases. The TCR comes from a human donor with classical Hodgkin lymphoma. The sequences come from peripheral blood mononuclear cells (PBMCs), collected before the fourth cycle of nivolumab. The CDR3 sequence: CASSLPSSGTGEAFF. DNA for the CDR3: TGTGCCAGCAGTCTCCCTTCCTCCGGGACAGGCGAAGCTTTCTTT.